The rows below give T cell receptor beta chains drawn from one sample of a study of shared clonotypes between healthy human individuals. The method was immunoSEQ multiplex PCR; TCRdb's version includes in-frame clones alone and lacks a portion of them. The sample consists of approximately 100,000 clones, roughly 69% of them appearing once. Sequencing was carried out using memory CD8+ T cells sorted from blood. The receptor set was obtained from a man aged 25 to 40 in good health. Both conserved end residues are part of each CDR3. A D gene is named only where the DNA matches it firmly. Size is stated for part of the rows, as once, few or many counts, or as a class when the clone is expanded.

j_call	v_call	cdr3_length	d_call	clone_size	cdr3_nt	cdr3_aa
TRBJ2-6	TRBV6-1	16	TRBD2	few	TGTGCCAGCAGTGAGACTAGCGGCTCTGGGGCCAACGTCCTGACTTTC	CASSETSGSGANVLTF
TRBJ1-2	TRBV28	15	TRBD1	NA	TGTGCCAGCAGCCAACACAGGGGAGAATCCTATGGCTACACCTTC	CASSQHRGESYGYTF
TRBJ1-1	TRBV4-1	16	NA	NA	TGCGCCAGCAGCCTCGATATATTCTCGGCGAACACTGAAGCTTTCTTT	CASSLDIFSANTEAFF
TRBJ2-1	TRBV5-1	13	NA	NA	TGCGCCAGCAGCTTACGGCCCTACAATGAGCAGTTCTTC	CASSLRPYNEQFF
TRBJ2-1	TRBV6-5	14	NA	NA	TGTGCCAGCAGTTACTCGGACTCCTACAATGAGCAGTTCTTC	CASSYSDSYNEQFF
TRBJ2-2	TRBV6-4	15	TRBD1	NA	TGTGCCAGCAGAGCACAGGGGACCTCCACCGGGGAGCTGTTTTTT	CASRAQGTSTGELFF
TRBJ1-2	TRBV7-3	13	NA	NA	TGTGCCAGCAGCTTAATTGTGGGCTCCGGCTACACCTTC	CASSLIVGSGYTF
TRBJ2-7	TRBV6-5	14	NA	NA	TGTGCCAGCAGTTACGCGGGATTGGGATACGAGCAGTACTTC	CASSYAGLGYEQYF
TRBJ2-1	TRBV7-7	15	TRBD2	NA	TGTGCTAGCAGCACGGGACTAGCTGAATACAATGAGCAGTTCTTC	CASSTGLAEYNEQFF
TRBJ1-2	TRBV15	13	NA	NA	TGTGCCACCAGCAGAGTAAATGGCTATGGCTACACCTTC	CATSRVNGYGYTF
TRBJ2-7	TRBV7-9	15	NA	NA	TGTGCCAGCAGCTTAGTGGCAGGGGGACTATACGAGCAGTACTTC	CASSLVAGGLYEQYF
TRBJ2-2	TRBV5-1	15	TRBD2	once	TGCGCCAGCAGCTCGAGTAGCGGGACTACCGGGGAGCTGTTTTTT	CASSSSSGTTGELFF
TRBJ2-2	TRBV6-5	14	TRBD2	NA	TGTGCCAGCAGTAAGACTAGCCGCACCGGGGAGCTGTTTTTT	CASSKTSRTGELFF
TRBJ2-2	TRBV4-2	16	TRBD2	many	TGTGCCAGCAGCCAGCGAGGCGCGGGAGAACCCGGGGAGCTGTTTTTT	CASSQRGAGEPGELFF
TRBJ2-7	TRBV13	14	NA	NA	TGTGCCAGCACCGGCGGGGGCGTCGGAGACGAGCAGTACTTC	CASTGGGVGDEQYF
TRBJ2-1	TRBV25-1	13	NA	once	TGTGCCAGCAGTGAAGGGCAGGGGAATGAGCAGTTCTTC	CASSEGQGNEQFF
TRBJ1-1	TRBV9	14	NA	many	TGTGCCAGCAGCGCGGGGGGAATTGGCACTGAAGCTTTCTTT	CASSAGGIGTEAFF
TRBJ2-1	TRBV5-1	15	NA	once	TGCGCCAGCAGCTCAAGACAACCGGGGAACAATGAGCAGTTCTTC	CASSSRQPGNNEQFF
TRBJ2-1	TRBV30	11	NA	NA	TGTGCCAGGGATTTCGTCAATGAGCAGTTCTTC	CARDFVNEQFF
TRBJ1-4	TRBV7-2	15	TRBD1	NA	TGTGCCAGCAGCCAACAGACAGGGAGGCCCGAAAAACTGTTTTTT	CASSQQTGRPEKLFF
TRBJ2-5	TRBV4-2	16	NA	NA	TGTGCCAGCAGCCAAGGATCGGGAGAGGGCACGGAGACCCAGTACTTC	CASSQGSGEGTETQYF
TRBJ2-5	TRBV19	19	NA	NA	TGTGCCAGTAGTATCACGGCCCGGGGGGCTTTCCAGGGTATAGAGACCCAGTACTTC	CASSITARGAFQGIETQYF
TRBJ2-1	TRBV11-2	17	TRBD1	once	TGTGCCAGCAGCTTAGATCGGGGACAGACGATATACAATGAGCAGTTCTTC	CASSLDRGQTIYNEQFF
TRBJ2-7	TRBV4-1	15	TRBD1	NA	TGCGCCAGCAGCCAGACCGGGACAGGGGGCTACGAGCAGTACTTC	CASSQTGTGGYEQYF
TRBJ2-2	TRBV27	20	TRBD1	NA	TGTGCCAGCAGTTTATCTAGTCCAGCCCTTGAGGGGGCGCTTTTCGGGGAGCTGTTTTTT	CASSLSSPALEGALFGELFF
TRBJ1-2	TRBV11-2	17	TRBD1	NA	TGTGCCAGCAGCCGCCCGGGACAGGGTCCAATACGGGGTGGCTACACCTTC	CASSRPGQGPIRGGYTF
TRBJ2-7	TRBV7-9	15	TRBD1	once	TGTGCCAGCAGCTTAGCGCGGACAGGGGAAAACGAGCAGTACTTC	CASSLARTGENEQYF
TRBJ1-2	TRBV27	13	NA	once	TGTGCCAGCAGTCCAAGGACACTTAAGGGCTACACCTTC	CASSPRTLKGYTF
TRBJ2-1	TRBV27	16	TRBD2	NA	TGTGCCAGCAGTTTATCTGCGGGAGTTATCTACAATGAGCAGTTCTTC	CASSLSAGVIYNEQFF
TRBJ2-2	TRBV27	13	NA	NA	TGTGCCAGCAGTTTGCAGATCACCGGGGAGCTGTTTTTT	CASSLQITGELFF
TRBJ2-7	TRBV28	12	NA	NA	TGTGCCAGCAGTTTCACAGACTACGAGCAGTACTTC	CASSFTDYEQYF
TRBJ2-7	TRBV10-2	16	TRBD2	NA	TGCGCCAGCAGTGAGTCACCTAGCGGGAGCTCCTACGAGCAGTACTTC	CASSESPSGSSYEQYF
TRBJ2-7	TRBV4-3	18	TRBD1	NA	TGCGCCAGCAGCCAAGGCGCGGGAGGGGACAGGGGGCTCTACGAGCAGTACTTC	CASSQGAGGDRGLYEQYF
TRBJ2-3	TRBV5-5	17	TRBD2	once	TGTGCCAGCAGCTTGATCATGAGCGGGGGCAGCACAGATACGCAGTATTTT	CASSLIMSGGSTDTQYF
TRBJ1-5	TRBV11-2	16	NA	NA	TGTGCCAGCAGCCCTAGGTCAAGGGGGAACAATCAGCCCCAGCATTTT	CASSPRSRGNNQPQHF
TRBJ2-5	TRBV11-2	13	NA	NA	TGTGCCAGCAGCTTCGGAAGAGTAGAGACCCAGTACTTC	CASSFGRVETQYF
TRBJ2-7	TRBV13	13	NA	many	TGTGCCAGCAGCCTCGGGACTTCCTACGAGCAGTACTTC	CASSLGTSYEQYF
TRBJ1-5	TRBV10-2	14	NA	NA	TGCGCCAGCAGATTGGGGAAGAGCAATCAGCCCCAGCATTTT	CASRLGKSNQPQHF
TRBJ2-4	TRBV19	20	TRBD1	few	TGTGCCAGTACCCAACCGAGCCGGGACAGGGGGCTTCGGGCCAAAAACATTCAGTACTTC	CASTQPSRDRGLRAKNIQYF
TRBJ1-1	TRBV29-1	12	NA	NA	TGCAGCGTTGGATACATGAACACTGAAGCTTTCTTT	CSVGYMNTEAFF
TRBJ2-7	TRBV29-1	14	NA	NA	TGCAGCGTTGGGGGCGGAGAGAACTCCTACGAGCAGTACTTC	CSVGGGENSYEQYF
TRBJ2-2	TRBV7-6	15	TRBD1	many	TGTGCCAGCAGCAATCGGGACAGGGGCACCGGGGAGCTGTTTTTT	CASSNRDRGTGELFF
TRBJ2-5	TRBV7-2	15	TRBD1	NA	TGTGCCAGCAACTCCGGGACAGGGGCGTGGGAGACCCAGTACTTC	CASNSGTGAWETQYF
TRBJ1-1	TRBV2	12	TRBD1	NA	TGTGCCAGCAGAGGACAGGGGACCGGTGCTTTCTTT	CASRGQGTGAFF
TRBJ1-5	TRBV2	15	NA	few	TGTGCCAGCAGCGCCGGGACATTTAGCAATCAGCCCCAGCATTTT	CASSAGTFSNQPQHF
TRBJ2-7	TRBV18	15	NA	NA	TGTGCCAGCTCACCCATTAGCGGGACAGGCCACGAGCAGTACTTC	CASSPISGTGHEQYF
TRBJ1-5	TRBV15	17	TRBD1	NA	TGTGCCACCAGCAGACCCCCCGACAGGGGCGGGAGTCAGCCCCAGCATTTT	CATSRPPDRGGSQPQHF
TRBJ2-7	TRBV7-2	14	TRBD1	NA	TGTGCCAGCAGCGTACCCGGGACAGACTACGAGCAGTACTTC	CASSVPGTDYEQYF
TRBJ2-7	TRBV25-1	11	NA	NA	TGTGCCAGCAGCACTTCCTACGAGCAGTACTTC	CASSTSYEQYF
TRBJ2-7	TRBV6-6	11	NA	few	TGTGCCAGCAGTTTGGGGTACGAGCAGTACTTC	CASSLGYEQYF
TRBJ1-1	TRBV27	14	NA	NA	TGTGCCAGCAGCCTAGACAGACAGAACACTGAAGCTTTCTTT	CASSLDRQNTEAFF
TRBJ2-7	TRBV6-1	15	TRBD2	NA	TGTGCCAGCAGTGGTCTAGCGGGAGACTCCTACGAGCAGTACTTC	CASSGLAGDSYEQYF
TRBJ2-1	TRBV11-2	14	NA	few	TGTGCCAGCAGCCCACCCGACAGGTTCCATGAGCAGTTCTTC	CASSPPDRFHEQFF
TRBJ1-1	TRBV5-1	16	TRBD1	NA	TGCGCCAGCAGCTTCTCCGGGACAGGGGAGAACACTGAAGCTTTCTTT	CASSFSGTGENTEAFF
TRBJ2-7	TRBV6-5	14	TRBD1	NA	TGTGCCAGCAATGACAGGGGAAATTTCAAAGAGCAGTACTTC	CASNDRGNFKEQYF